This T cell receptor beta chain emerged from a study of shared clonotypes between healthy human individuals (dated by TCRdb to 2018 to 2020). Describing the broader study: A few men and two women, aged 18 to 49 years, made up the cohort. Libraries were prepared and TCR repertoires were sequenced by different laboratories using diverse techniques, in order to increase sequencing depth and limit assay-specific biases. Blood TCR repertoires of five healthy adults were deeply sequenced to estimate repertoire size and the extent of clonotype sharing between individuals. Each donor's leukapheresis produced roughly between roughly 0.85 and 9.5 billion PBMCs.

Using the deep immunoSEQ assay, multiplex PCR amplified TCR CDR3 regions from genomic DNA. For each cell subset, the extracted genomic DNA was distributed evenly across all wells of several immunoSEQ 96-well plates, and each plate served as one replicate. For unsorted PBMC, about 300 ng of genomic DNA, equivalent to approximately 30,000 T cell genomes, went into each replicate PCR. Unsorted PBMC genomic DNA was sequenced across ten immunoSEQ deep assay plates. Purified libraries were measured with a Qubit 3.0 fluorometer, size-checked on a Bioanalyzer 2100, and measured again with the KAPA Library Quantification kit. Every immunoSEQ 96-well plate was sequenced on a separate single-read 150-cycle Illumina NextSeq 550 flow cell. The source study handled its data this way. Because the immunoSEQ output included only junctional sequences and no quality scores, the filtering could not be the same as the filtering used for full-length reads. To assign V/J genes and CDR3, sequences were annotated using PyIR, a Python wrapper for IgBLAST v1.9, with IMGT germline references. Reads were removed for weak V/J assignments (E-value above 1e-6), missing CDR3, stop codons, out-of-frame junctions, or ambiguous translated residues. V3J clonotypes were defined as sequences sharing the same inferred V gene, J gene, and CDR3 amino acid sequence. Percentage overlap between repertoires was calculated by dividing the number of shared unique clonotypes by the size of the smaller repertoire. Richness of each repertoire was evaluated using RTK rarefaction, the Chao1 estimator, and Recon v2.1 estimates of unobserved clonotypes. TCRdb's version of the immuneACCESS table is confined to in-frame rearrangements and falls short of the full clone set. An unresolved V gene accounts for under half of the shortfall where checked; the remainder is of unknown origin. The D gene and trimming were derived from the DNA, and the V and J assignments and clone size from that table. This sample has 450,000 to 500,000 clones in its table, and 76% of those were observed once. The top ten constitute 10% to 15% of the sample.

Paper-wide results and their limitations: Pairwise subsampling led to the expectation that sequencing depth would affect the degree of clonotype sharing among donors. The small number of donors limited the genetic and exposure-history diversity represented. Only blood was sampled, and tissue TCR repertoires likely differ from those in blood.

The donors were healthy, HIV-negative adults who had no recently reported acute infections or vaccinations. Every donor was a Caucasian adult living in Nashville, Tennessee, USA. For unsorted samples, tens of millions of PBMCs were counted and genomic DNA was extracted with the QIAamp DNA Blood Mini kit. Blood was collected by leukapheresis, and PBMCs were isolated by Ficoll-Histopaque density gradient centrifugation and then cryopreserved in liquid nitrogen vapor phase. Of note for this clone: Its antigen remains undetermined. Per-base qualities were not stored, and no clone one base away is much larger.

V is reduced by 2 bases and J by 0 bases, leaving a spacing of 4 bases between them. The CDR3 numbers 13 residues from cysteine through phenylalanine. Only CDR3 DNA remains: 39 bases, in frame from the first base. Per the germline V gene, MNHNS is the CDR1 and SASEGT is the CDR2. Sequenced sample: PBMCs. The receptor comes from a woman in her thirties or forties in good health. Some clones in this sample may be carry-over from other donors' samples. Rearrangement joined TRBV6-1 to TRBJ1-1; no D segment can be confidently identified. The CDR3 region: CASSEPLNTEAFF. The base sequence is TGTGCCAGCAGTGAACCATTGAACACTGAAGCTTTCTTT.